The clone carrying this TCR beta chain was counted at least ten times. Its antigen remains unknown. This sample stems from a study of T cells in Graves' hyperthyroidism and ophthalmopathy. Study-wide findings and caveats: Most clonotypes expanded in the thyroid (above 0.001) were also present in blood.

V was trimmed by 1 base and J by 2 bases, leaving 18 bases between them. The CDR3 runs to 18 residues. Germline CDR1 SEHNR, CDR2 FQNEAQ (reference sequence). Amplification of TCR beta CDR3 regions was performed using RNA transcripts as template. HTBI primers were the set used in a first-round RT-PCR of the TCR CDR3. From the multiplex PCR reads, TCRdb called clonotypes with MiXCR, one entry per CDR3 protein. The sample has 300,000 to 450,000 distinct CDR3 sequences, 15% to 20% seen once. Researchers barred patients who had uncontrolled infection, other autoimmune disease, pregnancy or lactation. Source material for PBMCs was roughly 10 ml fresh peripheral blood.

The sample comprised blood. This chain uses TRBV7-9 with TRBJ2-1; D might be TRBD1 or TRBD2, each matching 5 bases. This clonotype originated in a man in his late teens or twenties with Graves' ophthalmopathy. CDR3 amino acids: CASSLGPKWGIAYNEQFF. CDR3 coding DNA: TGTGCCAGCAGCTTAGGCCCTAAATGGGGGATCGCCTACAATGAGCAGTTCTTC.